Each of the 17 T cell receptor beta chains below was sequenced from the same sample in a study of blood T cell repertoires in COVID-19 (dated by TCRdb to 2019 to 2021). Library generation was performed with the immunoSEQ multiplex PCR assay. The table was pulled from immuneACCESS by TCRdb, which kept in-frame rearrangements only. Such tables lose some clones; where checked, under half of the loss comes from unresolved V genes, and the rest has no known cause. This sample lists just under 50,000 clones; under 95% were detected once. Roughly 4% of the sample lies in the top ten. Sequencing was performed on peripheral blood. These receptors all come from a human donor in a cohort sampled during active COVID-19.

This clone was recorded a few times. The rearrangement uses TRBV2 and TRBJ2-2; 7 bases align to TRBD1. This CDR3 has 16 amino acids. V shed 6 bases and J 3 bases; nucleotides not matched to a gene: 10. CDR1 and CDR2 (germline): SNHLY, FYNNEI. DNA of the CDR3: TGTGCCAGCAGGGGGACAGCCGGAAGATACACCGGGGAGCTGTTTTTT. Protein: CASRGTAGRYTGELFF.

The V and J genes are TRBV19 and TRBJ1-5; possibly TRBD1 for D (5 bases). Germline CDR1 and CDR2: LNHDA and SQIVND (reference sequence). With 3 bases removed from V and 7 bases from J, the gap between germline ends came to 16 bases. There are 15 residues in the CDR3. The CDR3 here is CASSMSSAGWQPQHF. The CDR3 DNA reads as TGTGCCAGTAGTATGTCGTCGGCAGGGTGGCAGCCCCAGCATTTT.

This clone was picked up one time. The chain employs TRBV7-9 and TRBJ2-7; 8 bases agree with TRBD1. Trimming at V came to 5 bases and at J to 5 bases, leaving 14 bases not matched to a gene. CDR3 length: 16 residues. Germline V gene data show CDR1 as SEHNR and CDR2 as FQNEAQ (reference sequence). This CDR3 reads CASSHTDRAGGNEQYF. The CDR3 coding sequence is TGTGCCAGCAGCCATACGGACAGGGCTGGAGGCAACGAGCAGTACTTC.

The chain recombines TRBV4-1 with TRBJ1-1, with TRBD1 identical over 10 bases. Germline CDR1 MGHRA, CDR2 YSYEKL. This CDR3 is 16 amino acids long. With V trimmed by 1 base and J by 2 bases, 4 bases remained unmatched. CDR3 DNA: TGCGCCAGCAGCCAAGTCGGGACAGGGGATAACACTGAAGCTTTCTTT. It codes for CASSQVGTGDNTEAFF.

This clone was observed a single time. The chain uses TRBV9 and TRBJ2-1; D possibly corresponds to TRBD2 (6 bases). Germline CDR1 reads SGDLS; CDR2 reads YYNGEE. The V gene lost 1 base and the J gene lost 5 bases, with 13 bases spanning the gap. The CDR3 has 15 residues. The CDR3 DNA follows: TGTGCCAGCAGCGTATTAGCGGCGGATGACAATGAGCAGTTCTTC. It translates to CASSVLAADDNEQFF.

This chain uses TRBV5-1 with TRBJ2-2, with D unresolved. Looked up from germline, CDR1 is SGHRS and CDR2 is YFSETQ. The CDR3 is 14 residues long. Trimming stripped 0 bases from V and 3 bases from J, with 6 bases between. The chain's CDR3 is CASSLGSYTGELFF. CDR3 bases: TGCGCCAGCAGCTTGGGAAGCTACACCGGGGAGCTGTTTTTT.

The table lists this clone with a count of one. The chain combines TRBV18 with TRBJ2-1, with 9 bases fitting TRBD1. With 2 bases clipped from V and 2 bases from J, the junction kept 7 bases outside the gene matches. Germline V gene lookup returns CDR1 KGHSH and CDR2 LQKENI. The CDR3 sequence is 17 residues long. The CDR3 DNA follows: TGTGCCAGCTCACCAGAACCCGGGACAGGGACCTACAATGAGCAGTTCTTC. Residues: CASSPEPGTGTYNEQFF.

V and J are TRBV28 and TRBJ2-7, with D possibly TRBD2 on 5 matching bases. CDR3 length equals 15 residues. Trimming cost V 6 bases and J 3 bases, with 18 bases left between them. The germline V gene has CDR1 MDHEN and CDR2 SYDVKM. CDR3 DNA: TGTGCCAGCAGCCTCCACGGGAATATTAACTACGAGCAGTACTTC. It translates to CASSLHGNINYEQYF.

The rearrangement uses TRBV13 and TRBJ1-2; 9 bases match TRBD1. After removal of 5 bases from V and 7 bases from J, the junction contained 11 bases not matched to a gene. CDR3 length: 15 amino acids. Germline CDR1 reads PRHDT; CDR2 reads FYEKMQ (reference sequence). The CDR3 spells CASSKLGQGFRGYTF. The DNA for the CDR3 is TGTGCCAGCAGCAAACTAGGACAGGGGTTTCGTGGCTACACCTTC.

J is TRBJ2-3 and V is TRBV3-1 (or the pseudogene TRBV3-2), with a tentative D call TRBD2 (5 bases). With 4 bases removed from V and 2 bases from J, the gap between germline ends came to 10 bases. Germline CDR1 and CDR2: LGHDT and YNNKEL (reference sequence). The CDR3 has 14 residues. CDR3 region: CASSPRRLTDTQYF. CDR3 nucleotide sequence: TGTGCCAGCAGCCCCCGGAGGCTCACAGATACGCAGTATTTT.

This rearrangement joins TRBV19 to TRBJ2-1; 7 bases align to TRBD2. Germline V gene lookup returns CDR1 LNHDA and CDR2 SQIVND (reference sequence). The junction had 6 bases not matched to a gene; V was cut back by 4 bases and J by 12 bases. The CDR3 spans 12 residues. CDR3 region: CASSNRRERQFF. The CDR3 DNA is TGTGCCAGTAGTAATCGGCGGGAGCGGCAGTTCTTC.

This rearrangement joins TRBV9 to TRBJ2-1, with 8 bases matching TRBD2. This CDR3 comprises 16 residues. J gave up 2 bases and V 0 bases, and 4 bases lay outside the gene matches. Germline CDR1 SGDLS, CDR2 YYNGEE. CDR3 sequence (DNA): TGTGCCAGCAGCGTAGCCGAGCGGGAGCCCTACAATGAGCAGTTCTTC. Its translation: CASSVAEREPYNEQFF.

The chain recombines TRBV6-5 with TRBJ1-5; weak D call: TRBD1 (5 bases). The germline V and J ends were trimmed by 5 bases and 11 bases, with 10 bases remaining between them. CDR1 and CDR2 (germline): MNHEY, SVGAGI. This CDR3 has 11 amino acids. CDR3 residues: CASSTDSAQHF. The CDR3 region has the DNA TGTGCCAGCAGTACAGACAGTGCCCAGCATTTT.

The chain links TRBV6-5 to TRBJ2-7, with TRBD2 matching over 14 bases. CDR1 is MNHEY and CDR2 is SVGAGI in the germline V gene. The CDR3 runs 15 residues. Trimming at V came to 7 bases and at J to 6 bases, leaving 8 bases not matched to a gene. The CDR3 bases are TGTGCCAGCACCCGGGGGACTAGCGGGAGTGTCGAGCAGTACGTC. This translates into CASTRGTSGSVEQYV.

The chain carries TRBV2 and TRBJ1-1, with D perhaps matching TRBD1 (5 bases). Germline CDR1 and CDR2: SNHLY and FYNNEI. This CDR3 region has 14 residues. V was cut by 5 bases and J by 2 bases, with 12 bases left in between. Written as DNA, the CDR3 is TGTGCCAGCAGTCTGGGGGGACTCAACACTGAAGCTTTCTTT. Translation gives CASSLGGLNTEAFF.

The CDR3, as DNA: TGTGCCAGCAGCCGCAGGGGGAACACTGAAGCTTTCTTT. It translates to CASSRRGNTEAFF. The chain employs TRBV11-3 and TRBJ1-1, with D possibly being TRBD1 (6 bases). CDR3 length: 13 residues. The V and J ends lost 5 bases and 1 base respectively, with 8 bases between them. CDR1 and CDR2 (germline): SGHNT, YENEEA.

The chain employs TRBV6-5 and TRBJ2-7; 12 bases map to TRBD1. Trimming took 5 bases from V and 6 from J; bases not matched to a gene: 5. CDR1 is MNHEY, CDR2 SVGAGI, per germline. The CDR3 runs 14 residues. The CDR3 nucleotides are TGTGCCAGCAGTCCCGGGACAGGGGGCTCCGAGCAGTACGTC. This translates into CASSPGTGGSEQYV.